This TCR beta chain was recorded in a study of shared clonotypes between healthy human individuals. Study-wide points: Among non-shared clonotypes, generation probabilities were lower than among those shared by all four donors. Naive CD4 clonotypes overlapped across several donors at around 4.7%.

A single count supports this clone. What it binds is not known. This table comes from immunoSEQ multiplex PCR, and its TCRdb copy is limited to in-frame clones, with some not included. Found here are approximately 1,000,000 clones, 60% to 80% of them singletons; the top ten hold 0.89%. This receptor was obtained from a man between 18 and 29 years old in good health. Some clones in this sample may be carry-over from other donors' samples. Material for sequencing was memory CD4+ T cells from PBMCs. The subset is: CD45RA-negative fraction.

The CDR3 region is CASSVEGVGNIQYF. The CDR3 nucleotides are TGTGCCAGCAGCGTAGAAGGGGTGGGAAACATTCAGTACTTC. This chain connects TRBV9 to TRBJ2-4; D might be TRBD1 (5 bases). Per germline, CDR1 SGDLS and CDR2 YYNGEE. The V gene lost 0 bases and the J gene lost 6 bases, with 10 bases spanning the gap. The CDR3 has 14 residues.